The clone carrying this T cell receptor beta chain was picked up many times. Its target is not known. The germline V and J ends were trimmed by 3 bases and 3 bases, with 11 bases remaining between them. Germline lookup yields CDR1 SNHLY and CDR2 FYNNEI. The CDR3 totals 14 residues. From RNA, the CDR3 regions of TCR beta chains were amplified and sequenced. Following a first-round RT-PCR that used HTBI primers, a second-round multiplex PCR was carried out. A single record per CDR3 protein comes from TCRdb applying MiXCR to the multiplex PCR reads. The sample lists some 400,000 distinct CDR3 sequences; around 16% were seen once. The data were obtained in a study of Graves' ophthalmopathy and Graves' hyperthyroidism. Findings of the study overall: Ophthalmopathy was separated from stable hyperthyroidism by a 13-signature model with 85% to 90% sensitivity and around 81% specificity.

This rearrangement joins TRBV2 to TRBJ2-5; a possible D gene is TRBD2 (5 bases). This sequence was found in a woman under 30 with Graves' ophthalmopathy. Sequencing used peripheral blood. The CDR3 coding sequence is TGTGCCAGCAGTGAGGAGGCGCTCAAAGAGACCCAGTACTTC. It translates to CASSEEALKETQYF. Full variable domain (rest looked up from reference TRBV2 and TRBJ2-5): EPEVTQTPSHQVTQMGQEVILRCVPISNHLYFYWYRQILGQKVEFLVSFYNNEISEKSEIFDDQFSVERPDGSNFTLKIRSTKLEDSAMYFCASSEEALKETQYFGPGTRLLVL.